The T cell receptor beta chain described here comes from a study of blood T cell repertoires in COVID-19. About the study: The United States, Italy and Spain were the sources of the acute and convalescent COVID-19 samples.

Per the authors' pipeline: From reference gene primer amplification, estimates of nucleated cell counts were derived. The table came from immunoSEQ multiplex PCR; TCRdb's copy has only in-frame clones and leaves some out. V, J and clone size derive from that table, while D and trimming were established from the DNA sequence. The sample holds more than 95,000 clones, around 90% seen once. From germline, CDR1 is SGHDT and CDR2 YYEEEE. This CDR3 has 15 residues. The germline V and J ends were trimmed by 1 base and 2 bases, with 10 bases remaining between them. Sequenced input: peripheral blood. The chain joins TRBV5-6 to TRBJ2-1; D remains ambiguous. The sequence came from a man aged 45-65 years in a cohort sampled during active COVID-19. CDR3 sequence: CASSLYTTAYNEQFF. DNA of the CDR3: TGTGCCAGCAGCTTGTACACTACCGCCTACAATGAGCAGTTCTTC.